This TCR beta chain was observed in a study of blood T cell repertoires in COVID-19. Study overall: Some COVID-19 samples were acute and others convalescent; all came from the United States, Italy and Spain. The analysed material was cDNA or gDNA that came from T cells, B-cell-depleted T cells, or PBMCs.

Authors' analysis steps: How many nucleated cells were present was estimated from reference gene primer amplification. TCRdb keeps only in-frame clones here, not all; method: immunoSEQ multiplex PCR. D and trimming were read from the DNA, whereas the V and J calls and clone size are those reported in that table. The sample holds around 99,000 clones; 75% to 85% are singletons and the top ten take roughly 8.2%. CDR1 and CDR2 from the germline V gene are SGDLS and YYNGEE. The V end lost 0 bases, the J end lost 4 bases, and 11 bases lay between the germline ends. The CDR3 is 15 residues long. The chain employs TRBV9 and TRBJ2-1, with D possibly matching TRBD2 (6 bases). The TCR originated in a woman of 80 years or more with active or convalescent COVID-19. What was sequenced was peripheral blood. The CDR3 region has the DNA TGTGCCAGCAGCGTAGGTAGCGGAGTTTACAATGAGCAGTTCTTC. Protein sequence: CASSVGSGVYNEQFF.